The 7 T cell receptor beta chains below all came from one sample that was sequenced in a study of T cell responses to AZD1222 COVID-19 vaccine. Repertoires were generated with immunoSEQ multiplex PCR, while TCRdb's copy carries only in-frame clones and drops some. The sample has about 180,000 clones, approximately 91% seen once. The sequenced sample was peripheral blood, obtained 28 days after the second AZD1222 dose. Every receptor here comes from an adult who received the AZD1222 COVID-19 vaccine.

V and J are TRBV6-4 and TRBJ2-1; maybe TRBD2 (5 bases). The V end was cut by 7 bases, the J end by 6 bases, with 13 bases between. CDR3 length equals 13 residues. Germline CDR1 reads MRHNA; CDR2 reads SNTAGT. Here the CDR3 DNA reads TGTGCCAGCACCCGGCTCCGGGGCAATGAGCAGTTCTTC. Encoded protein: CASTRLRGNEQFF.

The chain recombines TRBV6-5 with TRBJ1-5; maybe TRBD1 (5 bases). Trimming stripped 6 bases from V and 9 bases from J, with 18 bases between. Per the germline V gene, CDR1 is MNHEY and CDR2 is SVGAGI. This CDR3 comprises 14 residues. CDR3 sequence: CASSTGPSVGPQHF. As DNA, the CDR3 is TGTGCCAGCAGCACGGGACCGTCGGTCGGGCCCCAGCATTTT.

CDR3 protein: CASSFGDGNYNEQFF. In DNA, the CDR3 is TGTGCCAGCAGCTTCGGGGATGGTAATTACAATGAGCAGTTCTTC. V gene TRBV11-2 combines with J gene TRBJ2-1, with D tentatively TRBD2 (5 bases). V lost 3 bases and J lost 4, with 13 bases in between. The V gene's germline CDR1 is SGHAT and CDR2 FQNNGV. CDR3 size: 15 residues.

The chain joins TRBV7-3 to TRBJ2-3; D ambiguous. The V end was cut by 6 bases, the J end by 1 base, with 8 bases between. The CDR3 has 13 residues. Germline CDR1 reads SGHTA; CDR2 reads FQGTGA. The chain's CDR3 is CASRKVGTDTQYF. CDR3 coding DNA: TGTGCCAGCAGGAAGGTTGGCACAGATACGCAGTATTTT.

The CDR3 sequence is CASSLDTEAFF. CDR3 DNA: TGTGCCAGCAGCTTAGATACTGAAGCTTTCTTT. V usage is TRBV11-2 and J usage is TRBJ1-1, with D unresolved. The V end lost 0 bases, the J end lost 5 bases, and 1 base lay between the germline ends. The CDR3 totals 11 residues. Per the germline V gene, CDR1 is SGHAT and CDR2 is FQNNGV.

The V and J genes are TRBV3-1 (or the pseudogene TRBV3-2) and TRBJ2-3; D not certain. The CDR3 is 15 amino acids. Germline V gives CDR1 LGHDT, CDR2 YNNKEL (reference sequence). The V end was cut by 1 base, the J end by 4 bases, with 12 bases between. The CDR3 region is CASSQGISLPDTQYF. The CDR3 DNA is TGTGCCAGCAGCCAAGGAATCTCCCTCCCAGATACGCAGTATTTT.

The CDR3 sequence is CASSSTVYYGYTF. The CDR3 coding sequence is TGTGCCAGCAGCTCCACAGTCTACTATGGCTACACCTTC. This sequence joins TRBV5-4 and TRBJ1-2; D unresolved. Trimming removed 3 bases at V and 3 bases at J, with 9 bases between. Germline lookup yields CDR1 SGHNT and CDR2 YYREEE (reference sequence). This CDR3 is built from 13 residues.